The present entry profiles one T cell receptor (beta chain) with its context. J gave up 0 bases and V 5 bases, and 14 bases lay outside the gene matches. The CDR3 sequence is 19 residues long. CDR1 and CDR2 (germline): SGHAT, FQNNGV. Some clones are missing from TCRdb's copy, which holds only in-frame ones; the method was immunoSEQ multiplex PCR. This sample carries roughly 250,000 clones, 88% of them seen once, and the ten largest clones take around 2.9%. This sample is drawn from a study of blood T cell repertoires in COVID-19. The overall study: T cells, B-cell-depleted T cells, or PBMCs provided the cDNA or gDNA that served as material.

Each recovered donor of Cohort 3 presented with two negative PCRs, clearance, or symptom resolution. The chain recombines TRBV11-2 with TRBJ2-5; 11 bases fit TRBD1. The clonotype was recovered from a woman aged 45-65 years who had recovered from COVID-19. Sequenced: PBMCs or T cells enriched from blood (not recorded which). CDR3 in DNA: TGTGCCAGCAGCCCTCAAGGACAGGGGGCCACTCCGGACCAAGAGACCCAGTACTTC. This translates into CASSPQGQGATPDQETQYF.